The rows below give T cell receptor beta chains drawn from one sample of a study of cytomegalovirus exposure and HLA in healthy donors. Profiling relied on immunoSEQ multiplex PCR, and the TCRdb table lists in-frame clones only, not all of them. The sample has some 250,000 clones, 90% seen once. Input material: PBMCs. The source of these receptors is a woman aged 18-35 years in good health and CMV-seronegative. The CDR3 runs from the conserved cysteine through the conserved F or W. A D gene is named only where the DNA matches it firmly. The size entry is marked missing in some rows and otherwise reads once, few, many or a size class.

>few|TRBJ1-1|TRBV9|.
CASSVSGTNTEAFF
TGTGCCAGCAGCGTCTCAGGCACGAACACTGAAGCTTTCTTT
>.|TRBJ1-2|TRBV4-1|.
CASSRLDSRLQNGYTF
TGCGCCAGCAGCCGATTAGACAGCCGACTTCAAAACGGCTACACCTTC
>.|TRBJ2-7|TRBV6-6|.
CASNKQVRVDEQYF
TGTGCCAGCAATAAACAGGTGCGCGTGGACGAGCAGTACTTC
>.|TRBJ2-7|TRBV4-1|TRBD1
CASSQRSGTGAYEQYF
TGCGCCAGCAGCCAAAGATCCGGGACAGGGGCCTACGAGCAGTACTTC
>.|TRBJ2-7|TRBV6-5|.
CASSYSTPGYEQYF
TGTGCCAGCAGTTACTCGACACCCGGCTACGAGCAGTACTTC
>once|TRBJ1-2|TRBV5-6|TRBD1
CASSLTGGLRYGYTF
TGTGCCAGCAGCTTGACAGGGGGCTTGCGCTATGGCTACACCTTC
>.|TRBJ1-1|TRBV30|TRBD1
CAFQGDRTEAFF
TGTGCCTTCCAGGGGGATCGGACTGAAGCTTTCTTT
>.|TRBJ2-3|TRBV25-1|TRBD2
CASSGSGRVTDTQYF
TGTGCCAGCAGTGGATCCGGGAGGGTCACAGATACGCAGTATTTT
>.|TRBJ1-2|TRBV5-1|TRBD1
CASSLQGNDYGYTF
TGCGCCAGCAGCTTACAGGGGAACGATTATGGCTACACCTTC
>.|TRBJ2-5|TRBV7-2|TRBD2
CASSLYLAGSETQYF
TGTGCCAGCAGCTTATATTTAGCGGGGTCAGAGACCCAGTACTTC
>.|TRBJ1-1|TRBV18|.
CASSYQGNTEAFF
TGTGCCAGCTCATACCAGGGGAACACTGAAGCTTTCTTT
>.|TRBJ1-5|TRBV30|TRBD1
CAWAPGGGNQPQHF
TGTGCCTGGGCCCCAGGGGGAGGCAATCAGCCCCAGCATTTT
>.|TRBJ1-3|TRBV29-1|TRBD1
CSVGTAPGNTIYF
TGCAGCGTCGGGACAGCTCCTGGAAACACCATATATTTT
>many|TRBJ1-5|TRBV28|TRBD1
CASRGQDHQPQHF
TGTGCCAGCAGGGGACAGGATCATCAGCCCCAGCATTTT
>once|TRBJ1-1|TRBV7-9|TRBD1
CASSRTGNTEAFF
TGTGCCAGCAGCCGGACAGGAAACACTGAAGCTTTCTTT
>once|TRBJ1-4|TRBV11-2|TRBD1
CASSFNPLQGFVEKLFF
TGTGCCAGCAGCTTTAATCCTCTACAGGGGTTTGTTGAAAAACTGTTTTTT
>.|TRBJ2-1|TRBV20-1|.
CSASLTKQFF
TGCAGTGCTAGCCTTACAAAGCAGTTCTTC
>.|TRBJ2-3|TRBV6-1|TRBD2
CASTRGRDSTDTQYF
TGTGCCAGCACCCGGGGGAGGGATAGCACAGATACGCAGTATTTT
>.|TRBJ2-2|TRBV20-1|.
CSARTQGGLFF
TGCAGTGCTAGAACCCAGGGAGGGCTGTTTTTT